The next 10 T cell receptor beta chains were all read from a single sample in a study of OX40 agonist ivuxolimab in advanced cancers. The table came from immunoSEQ multiplex PCR; TCRdb's copy has only in-frame clones and leaves some out. This sample has about 71,000 clones, with approximately 86% found just once. The source material was CD4+ or CD8+ T cells sorted from blood, sampled in a trial of the OX40 agonist ivuxolimab. The origin of the receptors is an adult with an advanced solid tumor such as melanoma, head and neck, liver or kidney cancer.

V gene TRBV5-5 combines with J gene TRBJ1-2; D might be TRBD1 (5 bases). The CDR3 spans 14 residues. The V gene's germline CDR1 is SGHKS and CDR2 YYEKEE (reference sequence). Trimming shortened V by 5 bases and J by 8 bases, and 19 bases separated the two germline ends. For the CDR3, the DNA is TGTGCCAGCAGACTGGAGACGCAGGGAAGGGGCTACACCTTC. Protein sequence: CASRLETQGRGYTF.

This clone was detected once. This chain connects TRBV6-1 to TRBJ2-1; no clear D. Germline CDR1 is MNHNS and CDR2 is SASEGT. The CDR3 runs 9 residues. Trimming left V 8 bases short and J 7 bases short, with 3 bases between. DNA of the CDR3: TGTGCCAGCCCGAATGAGCAGTTCTTC. Residues: CASPNEQFF.

This clone was picked up one time. V is TRBV2 and J is TRBJ1-2; TRBD1 matches at 7 bases. The J segment lost 1 base and the V segment lost 6 bases, leaving 5 bases of the junction unmatched. Germline V lookup: CDR1 SNHLY, CDR2 FYNNEI. The CDR3 runs 14 residues. CDR3 coding DNA: TGTGCCAGCAGAACCGACAGGGATAACTATGGCTACACCTTC. Its translation is CASRTDRDNYGYTF.

The genes are TRBV2 and TRBJ2-5; 8 bases line up with TRBD1. V dropped 9 bases and J dropped 2; count of bases not matched to a gene: 8. Germline CDR1 is SNHLY and CDR2 is FYNNEI. This CDR3 is 14 amino acids long. The CDR3 DNA is TGTGCCAGTGTCCGGACAGGGATACAAGAGACCCAGTACTTC. This encodes CASVRTGIQETQYF.

The V call is TRBV6-6, the J call TRBJ1-2; D unresolved. Deletions cut 0 bases from V and 3 bases from J, with 5 bases between. Germline CDR1 reads MNHNY; CDR2 reads SVGAGI (reference sequence). The CDR3 is 13 amino acids. In DNA, the CDR3 is TGTGCCAGCAGTTACTCGTCGGACTATGGCTACACCTTC. Its protein product is CASSYSSDYGYTF.

V is TRBV5-4 and J is TRBJ2-7; 9 nucleotides align to TRBD2. V was clipped by 3 bases and J by 4 bases; unmatched bases: 8. The germline V gene has CDR1 SGHNT and CDR2 YYREEE (reference sequence). The CDR3 loop spans 15 amino acids. CDR3 loop: CASSYGVAGVYEQYF. The CDR3 nucleotides are TGTGCCAGCAGCTACGGGGTAGCGGGAGTATACGAGCAGTACTTC.

The J gene is TRBJ1-1, the V gene TRBV9; 9 positions match TRBD1. The CDR3 extends over 17 amino acids. V was clipped by 4 bases and J by 3 bases; unmatched bases: 13. Germline CDR1 reads SGDLS; CDR2 reads YYNGEE. The CDR3 region is CASSLGTGNQRDTEAFF. In nucleotides, the CDR3 is TGTGCCAGCAGCCTCGGGACAGGGAACCAACGAGACACTGAAGCTTTCTTT.

This rearrangement joins TRBV4-1 to TRBJ2-7, with 12 bases fitting TRBD1. Losses at the gene ends were 6 bases for V and 4 bases for J; bases not matched to a gene: 7. This CDR3 region has 15 residues. CDR1 MGHRA and CDR2 YSYEKL come from the germline V gene. This CDR3 is CASRPGTGGSYEQYF. CDR3 coding DNA: TGCGCCAGCAGGCCCGGGACAGGGGGCTCTTACGAGCAGTACTTC.

The CDR3 loop is CASSLGWDRVQPQHF. CDR3 bases: TGTGCCAGCAGCCTGGGGTGGGACAGGGTCCAGCCCCAGCATTTT. V usage is TRBV7-8 and J usage is TRBJ1-5, with 9 bases identical to TRBD1. V was pared by 5 bases and J by 7 bases, with 9 bases of the junction left unmatched. The CDR3 sequence is 15 residues long. Germline V gives CDR1 SGHVS, CDR2 FQNEAQ.

The chain is built from TRBV6-5 and TRBJ1-1; D is unresolved. The CDR3 sequence is 12 residues long. V lost 7 bases and J 1 base, leaving 7 bases between the germline ends. The germline V gene has CDR1 MNHEY and CDR2 SVGAGI. CDR3 in amino acids: CASTRGNTEAFF. CDR3 DNA: TGTGCCAGCACCCGTGGGAACACTGAAGCTTTCTTT.